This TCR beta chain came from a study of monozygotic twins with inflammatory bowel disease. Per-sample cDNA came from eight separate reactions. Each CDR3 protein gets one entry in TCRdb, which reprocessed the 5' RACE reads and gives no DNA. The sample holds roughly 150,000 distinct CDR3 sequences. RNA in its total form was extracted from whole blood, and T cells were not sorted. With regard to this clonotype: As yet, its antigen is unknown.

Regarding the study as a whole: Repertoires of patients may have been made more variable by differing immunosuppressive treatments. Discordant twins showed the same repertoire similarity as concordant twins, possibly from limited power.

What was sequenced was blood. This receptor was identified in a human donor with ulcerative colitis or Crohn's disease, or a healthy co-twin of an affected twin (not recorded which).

CDR3 amino acids: CSARYGTSGTGEQYF. The V gene is TRBV20-1, the J gene TRBJ2-7; TCRdb's D call of TRBD2 is untestable without DNA. Germline CDR1 and CDR2: DFQATT and SNEGSKA (reference sequence). The CDR3 is made up of 15 amino acids.